This TCR beta chain comes out of a study of T-cell memory formation after mild COVID-19. Regarding the study as a whole: Pre-infection memory harbored some responding clones, suggesting cross-reactive memory joined. CD4+ contracting clones lay mainly in CM and EM, CD8+ ones in EMRA. SARS-CoV-2 specificity of second-wave clones peaking day 37 was unconfirmed.

On this clonotype: The target antigen is unknown.

The 5'RACE method, run with constant-segment primers, produced TCR alpha and TCR beta cDNA libraries (carrying sample barcodes and UMIs). MiXCR, applied by TCRdb to the 5' RACE reads, yields one record per CDR3 protein. The data hold 450,000 to 650,000 distinct CDR3 sequences, with roughly 18% observed a single time. Looked up from germline, CDR1 is SGDLS and CDR2 is YYNGEE. The CDR3 spans 15 residues. V was shortened by 4 bases and J by 3 bases, with 15 bases between the two germline ends. The sequencing input was PBMCs or a T cell subset sorted from them (not recorded which). The clonotype was recovered from an adult woman who had mild COVID-19 (a few samples of this study predate the infection). Cell type and time point are not known. The J gene is TRBJ2-3, the V gene TRBV9; tentatively, D is TRBD2 (6 bases). CDR3 in amino acids: CASSSFGSGTDTQYF. The CDR3, as DNA: TGTGCCAGCAGCTCCTTCGGGAGTGGTACAGATACGCAGTATTTT.